This passage covers 30 T cell receptor beta chains from one sample sequenced in a study of radiation and T cells in renal cell carcinoma. Documented time point: baseline pretreatment blood. Treatment reported: 15 Gy SBRT to primary tumor, nephrectomy 4 weeks later. Profiling relied on immunoSEQ multiplex PCR, and the TCRdb table lists in-frame clones only, not all of them. The data show about 59,000 clones, 65% to 80% seen once. Here the sequenced sample was blood, taken from a patient whose treatment included radiotherapy and nephrectomy. The receptor source for this set is a man in his 60s with renal cell carcinoma.

This clone was counted a single time. The V call is TRBV11-2, the J call TRBJ2-2; TRBD2 matches at 12 bases. The CDR3 is 16 residues long. Germline V gene lookup returns CDR1 SGHAT and CDR2 FQNNGV. Unmatched junction bases numbered 10, after V lost 6 bases and J lost 8 bases. The DNA for the CDR3 is TGTGCCAGCAGGATGACTAGCGGGAGATATGCGGGGGAGCTGTTTTTT. Translated, it gives CASRMTSGRYAGELFF.

This clone has ten or more counts. The chain employs TRBV15 and TRBJ1-1, with 8 bases fitting TRBD1. Trimming removed 3 bases from V and 6 bases from J; junction bases left unmatched: 9. From germline, CDR1 is LNHNV and CDR2 YYDKDF (reference sequence). There are 15 residues in the CDR3. The CDR3 spells CATSRDREWLAEAFF. CDR3 DNA sequence: TGTGCCACCAGCAGGGACAGGGAGTGGTTGGCTGAAGCTTTCTTT.

This rearrangement joins TRBV11-2 to TRBJ2-3; 14 nucleotides align to TRBD2. After removal of 5 bases from V and 0 bases from J, the junction contained 10 bases not matched to a gene. The CDR3 is 19 residues long. Germline assignment: CDR1 SGHAT and CDR2 FQNNGV. Written as DNA, the CDR3 is TGTGCCAGCAGCCGGACATGGAGACTAGCGGGGGGGAGCACAGATACGCAGTATTTT. As protein: CASSRTWRLAGGSTDTQYF.

This rearrangement joins TRBV19 to TRBJ2-1, with 8 bases identical to TRBD2. This CDR3 has 15 amino acids. Germline V lookup: CDR1 LNHDA, CDR2 SQIVND (reference sequence). Trimming removed 3 bases from V and 2 bases from J; junction bases left unmatched: 3. CDR3 sequence reads: CASSMGGRPYNEQFF. The CDR3 DNA follows: TGTGCCAGTAGTATGGGCGGGAGGCCCTACAATGAGCAGTTCTTC.

This chain links TRBV18 with TRBJ1-3; D not certain. The V gene lost 0 bases and the J gene lost 0 bases, with 6 bases spanning the gap. CDR3 size: 15 residues. Germline CDR1 reads KGHSH; CDR2 reads LQKENI. The CDR3 region is CASSPPSLSGNTIYF. CDR3 sequence (DNA): TGTGCCAGCTCACCACCGTCACTCTCTGGAAACACCATATATTTT.

The chain carries TRBV7-8 and TRBJ2-7, with 7 bases identical to TRBD1. CDR3 length: 12 residues. CDR1 is SGHVS and CDR2 is FQNEAQ in the germline V gene. The junction had 0 bases not matched to a gene; V was cut back by 1 base and J by 6 bases. The CDR3 DNA sequence: TGTGCCAGCAGCTTAGGGACAGGCGAGCAGTACTTC. It is translated as CASSLGTGEQYF.

The rearrangement uses TRBV19 and TRBJ2-4; either TRBD1 or TRBD2 may supply D (5 bases each). V was shortened by 7 bases and J by 8 bases, with 21 bases between the two germline ends. Germline-derived CDR1 and CDR2 are LNHDA and SQIVND (reference sequence). This CDR3 region has 15 residues. In DNA form, the CDR3 reads TGTGCCAGTAATCCGACCGGGTGGGGGAAGGACATTCAGTACTTC. Translated, it gives CASNPTGWGKDIQYF.

In this sample, this clone turned up once. The gene calls are TRBV27 and TRBJ2-7, with D perhaps assigned TRBD1 or TRBD2 (6 bases each). This CDR3 contains 15 residues. CDR1 and CDR2 (germline): MNHEY, SMNVEV (reference sequence). V dropped 7 bases and J dropped 13 bases, with 29 bases sitting between them. The CDR3 reads CASMPLGGQPGRGYV. The CDR3 DNA follows: TGTGCCAGCATGCCCCTCGGGGGCCAACCGGGGAGAGGCTACGTC.

The J gene is TRBJ1-1, the V gene TRBV5-1, with 8 bases that match TRBD1. Losses at the gene ends were 0 bases for V and 4 bases for J; bases not matched to a gene: 5. The CDR3 has 15 residues. Germline V lookup: CDR1 SGHRS, CDR2 YFSETQ. CDR3 nucleotides: TGCGCCAGCAGCTTGGGACAGGGGCTAAGCACTGAAGCTTTCTTT. It yields the protein CASSLGQGLSTEAFF.

The V gene is TRBV27, the J gene TRBJ2-3, with D perhaps being TRBD1 or TRBD2 (5 bases each). Germline V lookup: CDR1 MNHEY, CDR2 SMNVEV (reference sequence). CDR3 length equals 15 residues. Between the trimmed V and J ends, which lost 4 bases and 3 bases, there was a span of 14 bases. The CDR3, as DNA: TGTGCCAGCAGTTACGAGGGGTTGCCGACAGATACGCAGTATTTT. Amino acids: CASSYEGLPTDTQYF.

The CDR3 protein is CASSWRRRGADEQFF. The CDR3 DNA sequence: TGTGCCAGCAGCTGGCGTCGGCGGGGGGCCGATGAGCAGTTCTTC. This rearrangement joins TRBV7-2 to TRBJ2-1, with 8 nucleotides matching TRBD2. J was trimmed by 8 bases and V by 4 bases; bases with no gene match: 10. Germline V gene sequence: CDR1 SGHTA, CDR2 FQGNSA. This CDR3 comprises 15 residues.

V usage is TRBV19 and J usage is TRBJ2-2, with 11 bases lining up with TRBD1. CDR3 length equals 15 residues. From germline, CDR1 is LNHDA and CDR2 SQIVND (reference sequence). Unmatched junction bases numbered 6, after V lost 7 bases and J lost 5 bases. CDR3: CASNLGQGATGELFF. Written as DNA, the CDR3 is TGTGCCAGTAACCTAGGACAGGGGGCGACCGGGGAGCTGTTTTTT.

The J gene is TRBJ1-4, the V gene TRBV6-6; 8 positions agree with TRBD1. The CDR3 covers 14 residues. The germline CDR1 and CDR2 sequences are MNHNY and SVGAGI (reference sequence). J lost 8 bases, V lost 4 bases, and 6 bases had no gene match. In DNA form, the CDR3 reads TGTGCCAGCAGTTCCCAGGGGGCGGGGGAAAAACTGTTTTTT. This codes for CASSSQGAGEKLFF.

This clone was recorded a few times. The genes are TRBV27 and TRBJ2-4, with 9 bases identical to TRBD2. The CDR3 extends over 18 amino acids. The germline gives CDR1 MNHEY, CDR2 SMNVEV (reference sequence). J gave up 2 bases and V 6 bases, and 14 bases lay outside the gene matches. In DNA, the CDR3 is TGTGCCAGCAGCCCCATATGGGCGCGGGAGGGCCCCAAAAACATTCAGTACTTC. Translation gives CASSPIWAREGPKNIQYF.

The rearrangement uses TRBV4-1 and TRBJ1-5, with TRBD1 matching 10 bases. Germline V gene sequence: CDR1 MGHRA, CDR2 YSYEKL. The CDR3 loop spans 13 amino acids. The V segment lost 4 bases and the J segment 7 bases; nucleotides outside the gene matches: 1. The CDR3 is CASSRDRGQPQHF. The CDR3 coding sequence is TGCGCCAGCAGCCGGGACAGGGGACAGCCCCAGCATTTT.

J is TRBJ1-1 and V is TRBV19; no firm D call. There are 16 residues in the CDR3. Trimming pared 5 bases from V and 0 bases from J, leaving 16 bases between. CDR1 is LNHDA and CDR2 is SQIVND in the germline V gene (reference sequence). The CDR3 is CASSSPRREMNTEAFF. The CDR3 DNA sequence: TGTGCCAGTAGTTCTCCCCGACGGGAGATGAACACTGAAGCTTTCTTT.

This chain joins TRBV27 and TRBJ1-6; 8 nucleotides match TRBD1. Per the germline V gene, CDR1 is MNHEY and CDR2 is SMNVEV (reference sequence). Trimming removed 5 bases from V and 9 bases from J; junction bases left unmatched: 9. The CDR3 runs to 15 residues. CDR3 DNA sequence: TGTGCCAGCAGTCCCAACGGACAGGGCTTTTCACCCCTCCACTTT. Translated: CASSPNGQGFSPLHF.

The chain carries TRBV7-8 and TRBJ1-2; D gene unclear. This CDR3 is 15 amino acids long. The germline gives CDR1 SGHVS, CDR2 FQNEAQ. Between the trimmed V and J ends, which lost 7 bases and 5 bases, there was a span of 20 bases. CDR3 nucleotides: TGTGCCAGCACCTTCGGAAGGCCCGCTGGGTATGGCTACACCTTC. Translation gives CASTFGRPAGYGYTF.

This chain uses TRBV6-5 with TRBJ2-5; D is perhaps TRBD2 (5 bases). The CDR3 covers 14 residues. V gave up 2 bases and J gave up 1 base, with 8 bases separating them. Germline CDR1 MNHEY, CDR2 SVGAGI. As DNA, the CDR3 is TGTGCCAGCAGTTACAAACGGGGCCAAGAGACCCAGTACTTC. The encoded protein is CASSYKRGQETQYF.

This clone was counted a few times. The V and J genes are TRBV19 and TRBJ2-7; the match to TRBD1 covers 10 bases. Germline CDR1 and CDR2: LNHDA and SQIVND (reference sequence). Trimming cost V 5 bases and J 3 bases; bases outside gene matches: 4. The CDR3 contains 14 residues. The CDR3 DNA is TGTGCCAGTAGTTCCGGGACAGGGGTCTACGAGCAGTACTTC. Translated, it gives CASSSGTGVYEQYF. Using reference TRBV19 and TRBJ2-7 for the parts outside the CDR3, the full variable domain is DGGITQSPKYLFRKEGQNVTLSCEQNLNHDAMYWYRQDPGQGLRLIYYSQIVNDFQKGDIAEGYSVSREKKESFPLTVTSAQKNPTAFYLCASSSGTGVYEQYFGPGTRLTVT.

The chain has TRBV27 and TRBJ1-3, with no clear D. The CDR3 consists of 13 residues. CDR1 and CDR2 (germline): MNHEY, SMNVEV (reference sequence). The ends were cut back, 6 bases at V and 0 bases at J, with 6 bases in the middle. The CDR3 region is CASRSYSGNTIYF. DNA of the CDR3: TGTGCCAGCAGGTCTTACTCTGGAAACACCATATATTTT.

The chain couples TRBV7-9 to TRBJ1-2, with D maybe TRBD1 (6 bases). V dropped 3 bases and J dropped 7 bases, with 9 bases sitting between them. CDR1 SEHNR and CDR2 FQNEAQ come from the germline V gene (reference sequence). The CDR3 has 12 residues. This CDR3 is CASSFGGSGYTF. The CDR3 nucleotides read TGTGCCAGCAGCTTCGGGGGCTCTGGCTACACCTTC.

The chain is built from TRBV7-2 and TRBJ1-1; D possibly corresponds to TRBD1 (6 bases). Germline V CDR1 and CDR2: SGHTA, FQGNSA. The V and J ends lost 1 base and 0 bases respectively, with 12 bases between them. The CDR3 is 16 residues long. The CDR3 here is CASSLGGGLLNTEAFF. The CDR3 bases are TGTGCCAGCAGCTTAGGTGGGGGGCTCTTGAACACTGAAGCTTTCTTT.

The chain joins TRBV19 to TRBJ1-5; unclear D gene. Germline V CDR1 and CDR2: LNHDA, SQIVND (reference sequence). CDR3 length equals 13 residues. V lost 8 bases and J 5 bases, leaving 13 bases between the germline ends. Here the CDR3 DNA reads TGTGCCAGTCACCGGTCTCAATATCAGCCCCAGCATTTT. Residues: CASHRSQYQPQHF.

This clone was picked up a small number of times. This chain uses TRBV6-6 with TRBJ1-1; tentatively, D is TRBD1 (5 bases). This CDR3 comprises 15 residues. V was shortened by 0 bases and J by 1 base, with 9 bases between the two germline ends. Germline values: CDR1 MNHNY, CDR2 SVGAGI (reference sequence). The CDR3 sequence is CASSYSSGKNTEAFF. The DNA for the CDR3 is TGTGCCAGCAGTTACTCATCAGGGAAGAACACTGAAGCTTTCTTT.

This chain joins TRBV7-6 and TRBJ2-4, with a possible D match to TRBD2 (6 bases). The CDR3 is 15 residues long. With 5 bases removed from V and 5 bases from J, the gap between germline ends came to 16 bases. Germline assignment: CDR1 SGHVS and CDR2 FNYEAQ. DNA of the CDR3: TGTGCCAGCAGCCCCTACGGTGGCGGGGAAAACATTCAGTACTTC. It yields the protein CASSPYGGGENIQYF.

This rearrangement joins TRBV30 to TRBJ2-7; possibly TRBD1 for D (5 bases). The CDR3 totals 15 residues. V lost 0 bases and J lost 1, with 13 bases in between. Germline loops: CDR1 GTSNPN, CDR2 SVGIG (reference sequence). The CDR3 protein is CAWSVGALGSYEQYF. The DNA for the CDR3 is TGTGCCTGGAGTGTAGGGGCATTGGGGTCCTACGAGCAGTACTTC.

V usage is TRBV6-5 and J usage is TRBJ2-1; TRBD1 matches at 9 bases. With 7 bases clipped from V and 8 bases from J, the junction kept 12 bases outside the gene matches. Germline values: CDR1 MNHEY, CDR2 SVGAGI. This CDR3 spans 15 amino acids. The CDR3 coding sequence is TGTGCCAGCATCCGAGCCCGGGGACAGGGCGATGAGCAGTTCTTC. The encoded protein is CASIRARGQGDEQFF.

The V gene is TRBV9, the J gene TRBJ1-4; a possible D gene is TRBD1 (5 bases). The CDR3 contains 14 residues. The germline CDR1 and CDR2 sequences are SGDLS and YYNGEE. V dropped 2 bases and J dropped 3 bases, with 8 bases sitting between them. The CDR3 DNA reads TGTGCCAGCAGCGTTCAGGGTGCTAATGAAAAACTGTTTTTT. It specifies CASSVQGANEKLFF.

This chain uses TRBV19 with TRBJ1-2; TRBD1 aligns across 7 bases. Trimming cost V 4 bases and J 3 bases; bases outside gene matches: 20. This CDR3 has 19 amino acids. CDR1 is LNHDA and CDR2 is SQIVND in the germline V gene (reference sequence). The CDR3 DNA sequence: TGTGCCAGTAGTAAATTATATACACGTAGAGGGACAGACGACTATGGCTACACCTTC. It is translated as CASSKLYTRRGTDDYGYTF.